These T cell receptor beta chains were read from a single sample in a study of blood T cell repertoires in COVID-19. Assay used: immunoSEQ multiplex PCR; TCRdb lists only in-frame clones, some missing. The data contain about 110,000 clones, roughly 82% of them singletons. The sequenced sample consisted of peripheral blood. The origin of the receptors is a woman aged 55-75 years with acute or convalescent COVID-19. Both conserved end residues are part of each CDR3. The order of the fields is V gene, J gene, D gene, CDR3 length, clone size, CDR3 protein, CDR3 DNA. The D gene is left open where the match is weak. Size is stated for part of the rows, as once, few or many counts, or as a class when the clone is expanded.

v_gene: TRBV3-1/TRBV3-2
j_gene: TRBJ1-2
d_gene: TRBD1
len: 12
abundance: -
CDR3aa: CASSQEGRGLHF
CDR3nt: TGTGCCAGCAGCCAAGAGGGCAGGGGGTTACACTTC

v_gene: TRBV3-1/TRBV3-2
j_gene: TRBJ1-2
d_gene: -
len: 13
abundance: -
CDR3aa: CASSHLDTGGYTF
CDR3nt: TGTGCCAGCAGCCATCTTGACACAGGGGGCTACACCTTC

v_gene: TRBV27
j_gene: TRBJ1-2
d_gene: -
len: 13
abundance: -
CDR3aa: CASSLSGAYGYTF
CDR3nt: TGTGCCAGCAGTTTATCCGGAGCTTATGGCTACACCTTC

v_gene: TRBV24-1
j_gene: TRBJ1-5
d_gene: -
len: 13
abundance: -
CDR3aa: CATSDLGGLTQHF
CDR3nt: TGTGCCACCAGTGATTTGGGGGGGTTGACCCAGCATTTT

v_gene: TRBV7-2
j_gene: TRBJ2-5
d_gene: TRBD1
len: 16
abundance: -
CDR3aa: CASSLAPTGGQETQYF
CDR3nt: TGTGCCAGCAGCTTAGCGCCGACAGGGGGGCAAGAGACCCAGTACTTC

v_gene: TRBV28
j_gene: TRBJ1-5
d_gene: -
len: 12
abundance: few
CDR3aa: CASSILHQPQHF
CDR3nt: TGTGCCAGCAGTATACTCCATCAGCCCCAGCATTTT

v_gene: TRBV6-5
j_gene: TRBJ1-6
d_gene: -
len: 16
abundance: -
CDR3aa: CASSYPTGTNNSPLHF
CDR3nt: TGTGCCAGCAGTTACCCCACAGGGACTAATAATTCACCCCTCCACTTT

v_gene: TRBV5-6
j_gene: TRBJ2-1
d_gene: -
len: 17
abundance: -
CDR3aa: CASSPTIPGAGFGEQFF
CDR3nt: TGTGCCAGCAGCCCGACTATCCCAGGGGCCGGTTTTGGTGAGCAGTTCTTC

v_gene: TRBV18
j_gene: TRBJ1-1
d_gene: -
len: 14
abundance: once
CDR3aa: CASSPLTGFTEAFF
CDR3nt: TGTGCCAGCTCACCACTAACAGGGTTTACTGAAGCTTTCTTT

v_gene: TRBV19
j_gene: TRBJ1-5
d_gene: -
len: 15
abundance: -
CDR3aa: CASSIFTYSNQPQHF
CDR3nt: TGTGCCAGTAGTATCTTTACCTATAGCAATCAGCCCCAGCATTTT

v_gene: TRBV28
j_gene: TRBJ2-1
d_gene: TRBD2
len: 15
abundance: -
CDR3aa: CASSSGLAGYNEQFF
CDR3nt: TGTGCCAGCAGCTCTGGACTAGCGGGGTACAATGAGCAGTTCTTC

v_gene: TRBV11-3
j_gene: TRBJ2-2
d_gene: -
len: 15
abundance: -
CDR3aa: CASSSGATVTGELFF
CDR3nt: TGTGCCAGCAGCTCAGGGGCAACGGTCACCGGGGAGCTGTTTTTT

v_gene: TRBV4-2
j_gene: TRBJ1-2
d_gene: TRBD1
len: 15
abundance: -
CDR3aa: CASSPREARTGPPAF
CDR3nt: TGTGCCAGCAGCCCCCGTGAGGCGAGGACAGGGCCGCCAGCCTTC